This TCR beta chain was profiled in a study of blood T cell repertoires in COVID-19. Study summary: Whether acute or convalescent, the COVID-19 samples came from the United States, Italy and Spain. Nucleic acid was either cDNA or gDNA, and it came from T cells, B-cell-depleted T cells, or PBMCs.

V shed 3 bases, J shed 6 bases, and the junction held 7 bases outside the gene matches. The germline V gene encodes CDR1 KGHSH and CDR2 LQKENI. CDR3 length: 14 residues. Authors' processing steps: How many nucleated cells were present was estimated from reference gene primer amplification. TCRdb's table, derived via immunoSEQ multiplex PCR, lists solely in-frame clones and lacks some. D and trimming were read from the DNA, whereas the V and J calls and clone size are those reported in that table. The table has about 89,000 clones, around 89% seen once; the top ten hold 0.35% to 0.5%. This chain joins TRBV18 and TRBJ1-2; 7 bases map to TRBD1. Sequencing used peripheral blood. The receptor comes from a man in his fifties or sixties with acute or convalescent COVID-19. CDR3 sequence: CASSPPADRDGYTF. CDR3 bases: TGTGCCAGCTCACCGCCCGCCGACAGGGATGGCTACACCTTC.